This TCR beta chain comes out of a study of PD-1 blockade in classical Hodgkin lymphoma. Across the study: Nivolumab was given intravenously to patients at 3 mg/kg every 2 weeks. General observations from the study: The study found that TCR diversity rose significantly by C4D1 in CD4+ but not CD8+ cells.

As to this clone: Its target is unknown.

Time point of the sample: cycle 4 day 1 (C4D1), after five to seven weeks of nivolumab. All patients experienced relapse after autologous stem cell transplantation, and brentuximab vedotin exposure was variable. Purification of CD4+ T cells from thawed PBMCs was achieved by magnetic negative selection. Method: immunoSEQ multiplex PCR; TCRdb's copy keeps in-frame clones and lacks some. This repertoire shows around 18,000 clones, 70% found once; its top ten account for about 2.7%. CDR1 is KGHSH, CDR2 LQKENI, per germline. V was cut by 6 bases and J by 8 bases, with 10 bases left in between. The CDR3 sequence is 11 residues long.

The sequence derives from a human donor with classical Hodgkin lymphoma. The material sequenced was CD4+ T cells from blood, taken before the fourth cycle of nivolumab. The chain has TRBV18 and TRBJ1-1; D is possibly TRBD1 (5 bases). The CDR3 sequence: CASSPSGEAFF. The CDR3 DNA reads as TGTGCCAGCTCGCCCTCAGGGGAAGCTTTCTTT.